A single sample is the source of the 3 T cell receptor beta chains below, sequenced in a study of CD8+ T cells in alopecia areata. RNA extraction and reverse transcription yielded cDNA as sequencing template. The data were produced by immunoSEQ multiplex PCR, yet TCRdb's version contains in-frame clones alone and is incomplete. The table shows approximately 63,000 clones, with roughly 60% occurring only once. Sequenced here: CD8+ T cells sorted from blood, sampled at week 0. The receptors come from a human donor with alopecia areata.

This clone occurred a few times. The chain recombines TRBV29-1 with TRBJ2-1; either TRBD1 or TRBD2 may supply D (5 bases each). CDR3 length: 13 residues. Per the germline V gene, CDR1 is SQVTM and CDR2 is ANQGSEA. V gave up 6 bases and J gave up 3 bases, with 12 bases separating them. The CDR3 spells CSVGPTNYNEQFF. The CDR3 coding sequence is TGCAGCGTGGGGCCGACTAACTACAATGAGCAGTTCTTC.

This chain links TRBV5-1 with TRBJ1-2; D is undetermined. Germline assignment: CDR1 SGHRS and CDR2 YFSETQ. The V end was cut by 1 base, the J end by 8 bases, with 15 bases between. The CDR3 length is 14 residues. The CDR3 DNA follows: TGCGCCAGCAGCTTGACCCACCTTGCCTGGGGCTACACCTTC. Its translation: CASSLTHLAWGYTF.

The rearrangement uses TRBV5-1 and TRBJ2-7; TRBD2 aligns across 7 bases. J was trimmed by 2 bases and V by 4 bases; bases with no gene match: 6. This CDR3 has 14 amino acids. Germline V gene data show CDR1 as SGHRS and CDR2 as YFSETQ. The CDR3, as DNA: TGCGCCAGCAGCCCCAGACTAGCCGCCTACGAGCAGTACTTC. Translated: CASSPRLAAYEQYF.